This T cell receptor beta chain stems from a study of shared clonotypes between healthy human individuals. TCRdb's table, derived via immunoSEQ multiplex PCR, lists solely in-frame clones and lacks some. The sample comprises over a million clones, about 80% of which are singletons, and roughly 0.55% rests with the top ten. The sample was memory CD4+ T cells from PBMCs. This sample's subset: CD45RA-negative fraction. This clonotype originated in a young man in good health. Some clones in this sample may be carry-over from other donors' samples.

The CDR3 protein is CSAQGGAEQYF. The CDR3 DNA reads as TGCAGTGCTCAGGGGGGGGCGGAGCAGTACTTC. V gene TRBV20-1 combines with J gene TRBJ2-7; D might be TRBD1 or TRBD2, each matching 7 bases. The CDR3 contains 11 residues. Germline assignment: CDR1 DFQATT and CDR2 SNEGSKA (reference sequence). V was clipped by 5 bases and J by 7 bases, with 12 bases between them.